The clone carrying this T cell receptor beta chain was observed at least ten times. Its antigen is still unknown. The sample originates from a study of CD8 T cells in ankylosing spondylitis. Study results and caveats: Disease-linked clones displayed a CD8+ phenotype and appeared relatively rarely in peripheral blood. Characteristic, it appeared, of ankylosing spondylitis blood was a TCR beta motif of eight highly homologous variants. In the blood and synovial fluid of reactive arthritis, some motif variants had been previously reported. According to the report, clones linked to the disease were significantly enriched in matched synovial fluid samples taken from ankylosing spondylitis patients.

As the method for making TCR beta libraries, quantitative 5'-RACE with molecular barcodes was used. TCRdb fed the 5' RACE reads into MiXCR, producing one record per CDR3 protein. The sample lists fewer than 550,000 distinct CDR3 sequences; about 5.7% were seen once. The CDR3 has 16 amino acids. Germline-derived CDR1 and CDR2 are LGHNA and YNFKEQ. V was trimmed by 3 bases and J by 7 bases, leaving 16 bases between them. This chain connects TRBV4-2 to TRBJ1-6; no clear D. The receptor comes from a male donor with ankylosing spondylitis. The sample was blood, either unsorted or a sorted T cell fraction (not recorded which). The CDR3 coding sequence is TGTGCCAGCAGCCAGAACCGTATCACGAGAAATTCACCCCTCCACTTT. This translates into CASSQNRITRNSPLHF.